The present TCR beta chain was sequenced within a study of blood T cell dynamics during melanoma immunotherapy. Time point reported: pre-treatment baseline. Here immunoSEQ multiplex PCR was the method, and the copy in TCRdb shows in-frame clones only, minus some. The sample includes over 20,000 clones, over 85% of them seen just once. CDR3 size: 17 residues. CDR1 and CDR2 from the germline V gene are SGHRS and YFSETQ. Trimming cost V 2 bases and J 0 bases, with 12 bases left between them. The sample consisted of blood, taken from a patient treated with checkpoint blockade. The rearrangement joins TRBV5-1 to TRBJ2-6, with D maybe TRBD2 (6 bases). This TCR came from a human donor with melanoma. The CDR3 here is CASSFPGESSGANVLTF. CDR3 DNA: TGCGCCAGCAGCTTTCCGGGAGAGAGCTCTGGGGCCAACGTCCTGACTTTC. Full variable domain (remainder filled in from reference TRBV5-1 and TRBJ2-6): KAGVTQTPRYLIKTRGQQVTLSCSPISGHRSVSWYQQTPGQGLQFLFEYFSETQRNKGNFPGRFSGRQFSNSRSEMNVSTLELGDSALYLCASSFPGESSGANVLTFGAGSRLTVL.